The present TCR beta chain was sequenced within a study of patients and donors after allogeneic stem cell transplantation. MiXCR, applied by TCRdb to the RT-PCR reads, yields one record per CDR3 protein. This sample carries roughly 960,000 distinct CDR3 sequences, about a sixth of them seen once, and the ten largest clones take 6%. This CDR3 is built from 12 residues. V was clipped by 5 bases and J by 8 bases, with 12 bases between them. The table lists this clonotype with a few counts. The gene calls are TRBV12-3 or TRBV12-4 and TRBJ1-2; D is uncertain. The TCR sequence derives from a human donor who was either an allogeneic HSCT recipient or a stem cell or donor lymphocyte infusion donor (not recorded which). It is not recorded whose cells these are; they may come from a transplant donor. Specimen: blood, either unsorted or a sorted T cell fraction (not recorded which). The CDR3 DNA reads TGTGCCAGCAGTGTCGCTACTGGAGGCTACACCTTC. This codes for CASSVATGGYTF.